Presented here are 20 T cell receptor beta chains from one specimen sequenced in a study of T cells in Graves' hyperthyroidism and ophthalmopathy. Amplification of TCR beta CDR3 regions was performed using RNA transcripts as template. The HTBI primer set drove a first-round RT-PCR of the TCR CDR3. From the multiplex PCR reads, TCRdb called clonotypes with MiXCR, one entry per CDR3 protein. The table shows 20,000 or so distinct CDR3 sequences, with approximately 54% occurring only once. Sequencing was done on a sample of blood. The receptors here all came from a middle-aged woman with Graves' hyperthyroidism that later progressed to Graves' ophthalmopathy.

CDR3 nucleotides: TGCGCCAGCAGTGAGTTGGGAGGGGGCTACGAGCAGTACTTC. Its protein is CASSELGGGYEQYF. The chain combines TRBV10-2 with TRBJ2-7; D possibly corresponds to TRBD2 (7 bases). Germline V lookup: CDR1 WSHSY, CDR2 SAAADI. CDR3 length: 14 amino acids. Between the trimmed V and J ends, which lost 1 base and 3 bases, there was a span of 10 bases.

The gene calls are TRBV5-5 and TRBJ2-3, with D tentatively TRBD2 (5 bases). CDR1 is SGHKS and CDR2 is YYEKEE in the germline V gene (reference sequence). The V gene lost 2 bases and the J gene lost 2 bases, with 12 bases spanning the gap. This CDR3 has 15 amino acids. The CDR3 region has the DNA TGTGCCAGCAGCTTTAGGGTAGCGTACACAGATACGCAGTATTTT. Encoded protein: CASSFRVAYTDTQYF.

The chain uses TRBV2 and TRBJ2-1; 11 bases line up with TRBD2. This CDR3 is 17 amino acids long. With V trimmed by 4 bases and J by 5 bases, 10 bases remained unmatched. CDR1 is SNHLY, CDR2 FYNNEI, per germline. CDR3 DNA sequence: TGTGCCAGCAGTGTTGGGCTAGCGGGAGGACTAAACAATGAGCAGTTCTTC. Translation: CASSVGLAGGLNNEQFF. Using reference TRBV2 and TRBJ2-1 for the parts outside the CDR3, the full variable domain is EPEVTQTPSHQVTQMGQEVILRCVPISNHLYFYWYRQILGQKVEFLVSFYNNEISEKSEIFDDQFSVERPDGSNFTLKIRSTKLEDSAMYFCASSVGLAGGLNNEQFFGPGTRLTVL.

The rearrangement joins TRBV20-1 to TRBJ1-5; TRBD1 matches at 7 bases. This CDR3 contains 12 residues. Germline lookup yields CDR1 DFQATT and CDR2 SNEGSKA (reference sequence). V lost 3 bases and J lost 4; bases outside the gene matches: 0. DNA for the CDR3: TGCAGTGCTAGGACAGGGAATCAGCCCCAGCATTTT. The encoded protein is CSARTGNQPQHF.

This chain connects TRBV7-8 to TRBJ2-5; 9 bases line up with TRBD2. V dropped 5 bases and J dropped 2; count of bases not matched to a gene: 12. This CDR3 has 17 residues. Germline V gene sequence: CDR1 SGHVS, CDR2 FQNEAQ. This chain's CDR3 is CASSRGRGGGIQETQYF. The CDR3 DNA sequence: TGTGCCAGCAGCAGAGGGCGCGGGGGGGGCATACAAGAGACCCAGTACTTC.

A note on this clonotype: One end of the junction varies from germline; a read error may be responsible. V is TRBV10-3 and J is TRBJ2-7; a possible D gene is TRBD1 (6 bases). The CDR3 runs 14 residues. The germline V gene encodes CDR1 ENHRY and CDR2 SYGVKD. Written as DNA, the CDR3 is TGTGCCATCAGTCGGGCAGGGGAGTCCTATGAGCAGTACTTC. Its translation: CAISRAGESYEQYF.

The rearrangement links TRBV7-9 to TRBJ2-1; a weak D match, TRBD1 (5 bases). V gave up 5 bases and J gave up 11 bases, with 16 bases separating them. The CDR3 runs 13 residues. Germline loops: CDR1 SEHNR, CDR2 FQNEAQ (reference sequence). The CDR3 loop is CASSAETRTKQFF. DNA of the CDR3: TGTGCCAGCAGCGCAGAGACCCGGACAAAGCAGTTCTTC.

This clonotype is labeled as medium-sized. The chain has TRBV20-1 and TRBJ1-5; tentative D call: TRBD1 (5 bases). Trimming stripped 3 bases from V and 9 bases from J, with 12 bases between. The CDR3 contains 12 residues. Germline V gene sequence: CDR1 DFQATT, CDR2 SNEGSKA (reference sequence). The CDR3 region is CSARDGHLPQHF. DNA of the CDR3: TGCAGTGCTAGGGACGGACATCTGCCCCAGCATTTT.

The chain uses TRBV24-1 and TRBJ2-7; D gene uncertain. Germline lookup yields CDR1 KGHDR and CDR2 SFDVKD. This CDR3 comprises 12 residues. Trimming removed 3 bases from V and 5 bases from J, with 7 bases in between. The CDR3 here is CATSDGVHEQYF. CDR3 coding DNA: TGTGCCACCAGTGATGGTGTCCACGAGCAGTACTTC.

This clonotype is medium-sized by share. The V call is TRBV7-3, the J call TRBJ2-1; TRBD1 aligns across 9 bases. V lost 5 bases, J lost 8 bases, and 4 bases stayed unmatched. CDR1 is SGHTA, CDR2 FQGTGA, per germline. The CDR3 sequence is 13 residues long. The CDR3 DNA is TGTGCCAGCAGCCCGGACAGGGGCCATGAGCAGTTCTTC. Protein sequence: CASSPDRGHEQFF.

This clonotype rates as medium-sized. This chain connects TRBV9 to TRBJ2-1, with D hard to call. Trimming took 5 bases from V and 2 from J, leaving 11 bases between them. The CDR3 extends over 14 amino acids. Germline V CDR1 and CDR2: SGDLS, YYNGEE. The CDR3 DNA sequence: TGTGCCAGCAGAGGTGGTCCCCCCTACAATGAGCAGTTCTTC. It encodes CASRGGPPYNEQFF.

This clonotype was detected ten times or more. The DNA of the CDR3 is TGTGCCAGCAGCTCCCGGGACAGCTACACTGAAGCTTTCTTT. Translating gives CASSSRDSYTEAFF. This chain uses TRBV9 with TRBJ1-1; 7 bases align to TRBD1. Germline V gives CDR1 SGDLS, CDR2 YYNGEE. The CDR3 has 14 amino acids. Losses at the gene ends were 4 bases for V and 3 bases for J; bases not matched to a gene: 6.

Of note for this clonotype: The junction does not match germline at one end; this may be a read error. The J gene is TRBJ2-6, the V gene TRBV6-5, with D possibly being TRBD1 (5 bases). CDR3 size: 15 residues. The germline gives CDR1 MNHEY, CDR2 SVGAGI. The CDR3 bases are TGTGCCAGCAGGACTGGGTGCTCTGGGGCCGACGTCCTGACTTTC. Its translation is CASRTGCSGADVLTF.

The CDR3 nucleotides are TGTGCCAGCAGCTTAATTGTCACGCTCGGACAGGACAAAGCAAAGAACACTGAAGCTTTCTTT. It translates to CASSLIVTLGQDKAKNTEAFF. V usage is TRBV7-9 and J usage is TRBJ1-1, with TRBD1 matching 7 bases. The germline V gene encodes CDR1 SEHNR and CDR2 FQNEAQ (reference sequence). The CDR3 is 21 residues long. The V gene end was trimmed by 2 bases and the J gene end by 1 base; junction bases not matched to a gene: 22. Drawing the rest from reference TRBV7-9 and TRBJ1-1, the complete variable domain is DTGVSQNPRHKITKRGQNVTFRCDPISEHNRLYWYRQTLGQGPEFLTYFQNEAQLEKSRLLSDRFSAERPKGSFSTLEIQRTEQGDSAMYLCASSLIVTLGQDKAKNTEAFFGQGTRLTVV.

This clonotype was found many times. The gene calls are TRBV19 and TRBJ1-1; D may be TRBD1 (5 bases). Germline V CDR1 and CDR2: LNHDA, SQIVND (reference sequence). V was trimmed by 5 bases and J by 5 bases, leaving 18 bases between them. The CDR3 loop spans 15 amino acids. CDR3 region: CASSPSGHPGTEAFF. CDR3 DNA sequence: TGTGCCAGTAGTCCCTCAGGGCACCCTGGGACTGAAGCTTTCTTT.

The V call is TRBV25-1, the J call TRBJ2-3; D remains unclear. The CDR3 sequence is 13 residues long. V was shortened by 9 bases and J by 0 bases, with 10 bases between the two germline ends. Germline CDR1 MGHDK, CDR2 SYGVNS. CDR3 amino acids: CASLDRSTDTQYF. The CDR3 region has the DNA TGTGCCAGTTTGGACCGAAGCACAGATACGCAGTATTTT.

This sequence joins TRBV7-3 and TRBJ2-1; 8 positions match TRBD1. Looked up from germline, CDR1 is SGHTA and CDR2 is FQGTGA. J gave up 0 bases and V 4 bases, and 2 bases lay outside the gene matches. The CDR3 length is 15 residues. The DNA for the CDR3 is TGTGCCAGCAGCTCTACAGGGGGCTCCTACAATGAGCAGTTCTTC. Translating it yields CASSSTGGSYNEQFF.

V gene TRBV6-6 combines with J gene TRBJ2-7; 8 bases are shared with TRBD1. V shed 5 bases and J 6 bases; nucleotides not matched to a gene: 9. The CDR3 loop spans 14 amino acids. Germline CDR1 and CDR2: MNHNY and SVGAGI (reference sequence). CDR3 nucleotides: TGTGCCAGCAGTGATAGGGGACAGGCAGCCGAGCAGTACTTC. Protein sequence: CASSDRGQAAEQYF.

The V and J genes are TRBV10-3 and TRBJ2-2, with 8 nucleotides matching TRBD2. The germline gives CDR1 ENHRY, CDR2 SYGVKD. The CDR3 extends over 16 amino acids. The junction had 8 bases not matched to a gene; V was cut back by 4 bases and J by 4 bases. Written as DNA, the CDR3 is TGTGCCATCAGTGGGGTTGGGACTAGGGTCACCGGGGAGCTGTTTTTT. It codes for CAISGVGTRVTGELFF.

This clonotype appeared a few times. V gene TRBV12-3 or TRBV12-4 combines with J gene TRBJ2-7, with D possibly being TRBD1 (6 bases). The V end was cut by 6 bases, the J end by 0 bases, with 15 bases between. The CDR3 covers 15 residues. CDR3 in amino acids: CASSPGTTSSYEQYF. Here the CDR3 DNA reads TGTGCCAGCAGCCCAGGGACAACTAGCTCCTACGAGCAGTACTTC.